Each of the 11 T cell receptor beta chains below was sequenced from the same sample in a study of T cell responses to AZD1222 COVID-19 vaccine. Profiling relied on immunoSEQ multiplex PCR, and the TCRdb table lists in-frame clones only, not all of them. The repertoire holds approximately 130,000 clones, with over 80% as singletons. The input for sequencing was peripheral blood, taken on day 0 of AZD1222 vaccination. Source of these receptors: an adult in good health.

This chain joins TRBV30 and TRBJ1-1; D is perhaps TRBD1 (6 bases). The CDR3 extends over 12 amino acids. CDR1 is GTSNPN and CDR2 is SVGIG in the germline V gene (reference sequence). Trimming shortened V by 2 bases and J by 5 bases, and 9 bases separated the two germline ends. The CDR3 nucleotides are TGTGCCTGGAGTACAGGGTGGACTGAAGCTTTCTTT. Translation gives CAWSTGWTEAFF.

The chain has TRBV7-8 and TRBJ2-5; a weak D match, TRBD1 (5 bases). Trimming took off 5 bases at V and 1 base at J, with 8 bases between the two ends. CDR3 length equals 13 residues. Germline loops: CDR1 SGHVS, CDR2 FQNEAQ. Here the CDR3 DNA reads TGTGCCAGCAGCGCACAGGTCCAAGAGACCCAGTACTTC. This codes for CASSAQVQETQYF. Supplemented by reference TRBV7-8 and TRBJ2-5, the full variable domain reads GAGVSQSPRYKVAKRGQDVALRCDPISGHVSLFWYQQALGQGPEFLTYFQNEAQLDKSGLPSDRFFAERPEGSVSTLKIQRTQQEDSAVYLCASSAQVQETQYFGPGTRLLVL.

This sequence joins TRBV5-1 and TRBJ2-7; D gene unclear. The CDR3 consists of 13 residues. Germline V gene data show CDR1 as SGHRS and CDR2 as YFSETQ. The V and J ends lost 2 bases and 1 base respectively, with 7 bases between them. The CDR3 loop reads CASSFSGSYEQYF. The CDR3 DNA reads TGCGCCAGCAGCTTTTCAGGTTCCTACGAGCAGTACTTC. Using reference TRBV5-1 and TRBJ2-7 for the parts outside the CDR3, the full variable domain is KAGVTQTPRYLIKTRGQQVTLSCSPISGHRSVSWYQQTPGQGLQFLFEYFSETQRNKGNFPGRFSGRQFSNSRSEMNVSTLELGDSALYLCASSFSGSYEQYFGPGTRLTVT.

The rearrangement links TRBV12-3 or TRBV12-4 to TRBJ1-2, with D uncertain. V was pared by 3 bases and J by 7 bases, with 12 bases between. The CDR3 loop spans 13 amino acids. Written as DNA, the CDR3 is TGTGCCAGCAGTTTCCCTAAAAAAACTGGCTACACCTTC. Translating gives CASSFPKKTGYTF.

V is TRBV3-1 (or the pseudogene TRBV3-2) and J is TRBJ2-1; maybe TRBD1 (6 bases). CDR1 and CDR2 from the germline V gene are LGHDT and YNNKEL (reference sequence). The CDR3 is 12 residues long. The ends were cut back, 6 bases at V and 9 bases at J, with 12 bases in the middle. The CDR3 sequence: CASSWGPGEQFF. CDR3 coding DNA: TGTGCCAGCAGTTGGGGGCCGGGTGAGCAGTTCTTC.

This clone was recorded only once. The V call is TRBV3-1 (or the pseudogene TRBV3-2), the J call TRBJ1-1, with 7 bases that match TRBD1. CDR3 length: 15 residues. Germline-derived CDR1 and CDR2 are LGHDT and YNNKEL (reference sequence). V dropped 4 bases and J dropped 1; count of bases not matched to a gene: 6. CDR3 sequence reads: CASSRRQGANTEAFF. In nucleotides, the CDR3 is TGTGCCAGCAGCCGACGACAGGGAGCGAACACTGAAGCTTTCTTT.

This CDR3 is CASSLFPSGRALGNEQFF. The DNA for the CDR3 is TGTGCCAGCAGCTTATTCCCTAGCGGGAGGGCCTTAGGCAATGAGCAGTTCTTC. V is TRBV7-8 and J is TRBJ2-1; 12 nucleotides agree with TRBD2. Unmatched junction bases numbered 11, after V lost 2 bases and J lost 6 bases. Germline V gives CDR1 SGHVS, CDR2 FQNEAQ. This CDR3 region has 18 residues.

The gene calls are TRBV4-1 and TRBJ2-7, with a tentative D call TRBD2 (6 bases). This CDR3 comprises 14 residues. CDR1 is MGHRA and CDR2 is YSYEKL in the germline V gene. V lost 1 base, J lost 5 bases, and 12 bases lay in between. The CDR3 region is CASSQVRGNNEQYF. The CDR3 bases are TGCGCCAGCAGCCAAGTACGGGGGAATAACGAGCAGTACTTC.

The J gene is TRBJ2-5, the V gene TRBV10-3, with unresolved D. The CDR3 is 12 amino acids. Germline V gene sequence: CDR1 ENHRY, CDR2 SYGVKD. The V end lost 5 bases, the J end lost 1 base, and 5 bases lay between the germline ends. The CDR3 DNA is TGTGCCATCAGTCAGGCCCAAGAGACCCAGTACTTC. It specifies CAISQAQETQYF.

The chain links TRBV9 to TRBJ1-4; D ambiguous. The ends were cut back, 3 bases at V and 5 bases at J, with 14 bases in the middle. The CDR3 spans 15 residues. Germline V gene data show CDR1 as SGDLS and CDR2 as YYNGEE. CDR3 nucleotides: TGTGCCAGCAGCGCAGACTCGGGTCGAAATGAAAAACTGTTTTTT. It yields the protein CASSADSGRNEKLFF.

Turning to this clone: This specimen includes other DNA sequences encoding the same CDR3. The chain recombines TRBV12-3 or TRBV12-4 with TRBJ1-2; 8 positions agree with TRBD1. J gave up 8 bases and V 1 base, and 3 bases lay outside the gene matches. This CDR3 has 13 residues. The DNA of the CDR3 is TGTGCCAGCAGTTTAGGGACAGGGAGCGGCTACACCTTC. It yields the protein CASSLGTGSGYTF.